This T cell receptor beta chain is from a study of blood T cells in healthy people across ages. The germline V and J ends were trimmed by 6 bases and 1 base, with 13 bases remaining between them. Germline V gives CDR1 DFQATT, CDR2 SNEGSKA (reference sequence). The CDR3 has 13 amino acids. The table lists this clonotype with a few counts. Then a second PCR, running about 6 to 11 cycles, was carried out with a sample-barcoded 5' primer and a J-beta primer mix. TCRdb itself ran the 5' RACE reads through MiXCR, one entry per CDR3 protein. The sample records roughly 800,000 distinct CDR3 sequences, over 45% being singletons.

The TCR originated in a man aged 25-40 years in good health. This chain uses TRBV20-1 with TRBJ2-7; D uncertain. Sequencing used blood. The CDR3 reads CSALPSGSYEQYF. The CDR3 bases are TGCAGTGCCCTCCCCAGTGGGTCCTACGAGCAGTACTTC.